The entry that follows covers one TCR beta chain sequence. The antigen this receptor binds is unknown. The record has no base qualities; no much larger clone is one base away. CD8 naive samples were obtained by positive selection for CCR7 among CD45RO-negative cells, yielding a CD45RA+CCR7+ population from which TemRA cells were excluded. The donors were healthy, HIV-negative adults with no recently reported acute infections or vaccinations. Only Caucasian adults living in Nashville, Tennessee, USA were represented among the donors. After blood collection by leukapheresis, PBMCs were isolated using Ficoll-Histopaque density gradient centrifugation and then cryopreserved in the vapor phase of liquid nitrogen. Analytical flow cytometry was used to check the purity and quantity of every magnetically sorted T cell population. Each sorted fraction had its genomic DNA isolated and then quantified by UV absorbance on a Nanodrop 2000c.

Using the deep immunoSEQ assay, TCR CDR3 regions were amplified from genomic DNA by multiplex PCR. For each cell subset, the extracted genomic DNA was distributed evenly across all wells of several immunoSEQ 96-well plates, and each plate served as one replicate. For sorted subsets, 200 to 250 ng of genomic DNA, equivalent to 25,000 to 35,000 T cell genomes, went into each replicate PCR. The purified libraries were quantified using a Qubit 3.0 fluorometer, sized with a Bioanalyzer 2100, and then quantified again using the KAPA Library Quantification kit. Every immunoSEQ 96-well plate was sequenced on a dedicated single-read 150-cycle Illumina NextSeq 550 flow cell. Per the original workflow: Because the immunoSEQ output held only junctional sequences and lacked quality scores, the filtering could not match the filtering applied to full-length reads. Sequences were annotated with PyIR, a Python wrapper for IgBLAST v1.9, and V/J genes and CDR3 were assigned using IMGT germline references. Reads were filtered out if the reads had weak V/J assignments (E-value above 1e-6), no CDR3, stop codons, out-of-frame junctions, or ambiguous translated residues. V3J clonotypes were defined by identical inferred V gene, J gene, and CDR3 amino acid sequence. Percentage overlap between repertoires was computed as shared unique clonotypes divided by the size of the smaller repertoire. Richness of each repertoire was evaluated using RTK rarefaction, the Chao1 estimator, and Recon v2.1 estimates of unobserved clonotypes. OLGA was used to compute generation probabilities for all TCRbeta clonotypes that the gDNA method yielded from several donors. Not all clones reach the TCRdb copy of this immuneACCESS table, which keeps in-frame sequences only. Checked studies attribute under half of the gap to unresolved V genes and leave the rest unexplained. V and J calls and clone size are as listed in that table; D and trimming were resolved from the DNA. The sample contains about 650,000 clones, roughly 96% of them found a single time. The ten largest clones add up to over 0.09% of the sample.

This specimen belongs to a study of shared clonotypes between healthy human individuals (dated by TCRdb to 2018 to 2020). Looking at the study overall: Three men and two women, aged 18 to 49 years, made up the cohort. To increase sequencing depth and limit assay-specific biases, TCR repertoire library preparation and sequencing were carried out by different laboratories using diverse techniques. For each donor, three plates each were used for CD4 naive and CD4 memory, two plates were used for CD8 naive, and one plate was used for CD8 memory. To estimate repertoire size and how much clonotypes are shared between individuals, the study performed deep sequencing of blood TCR repertoires from roughly five healthy adults. Each donor's leukapheresis produced roughly between roughly 0.85 and 9.5 billion PBMCs.

Study-wide conclusions, independent of this receptor: Because the study included only a small number of donors, the genetic and exposure-history diversity represented was limited. Compared with non-shared clonotypes, the clonotypes found in all four sorted-subset donors had higher generation probabilities. Sharing across a few donors was observed for approximately 5% of naive CD4, less than 4% of naive CD8, over 2% of memory CD4, and about 0.39% of memory CD8 clonotypes. Based on pairwise subsampling, the degree of clonotype sharing among donors was expected to be affected by sequencing depth. Naive subsets generally had larger estimated clonotype richness than memory subsets did. Sampling was restricted to blood, and TCR repertoires in tissues likely differ from the TCR repertoires found in blood. Incomplete sequencing was indicated by rarefaction of sorted-subset datasets, despite the large sequencing depth.

V trim: 0 bases; J trim: 6 bases; unmatched bases: 10. CDR1 WNHNN and CDR2 SYGVQD were looked up in the germline V gene (reference sequence). Inclusive of the bounding cysteine and phenylalanine, the CDR3 is 16 residues long. The retained sequence is limited to the CDR3, 48 bases, with the frame set at the first base. The rearranged chain carries TRBV10-1 and TRBJ1-1; TRBD1 agrees with 7 junctional bases. The sample was naive CD8+ T cells sorted from blood. The meaning of the sample's cell subset or site label: CD45RA+CCR7+. The receptor's source is a woman in her 30s in good health. The CDR3 protein sequence reads: CASSESNETGTAEAFF. Read as DNA, the sequence is TGCGCCAGCAGTGAGTCAAACGAAACAGGGACAGCTGAAGCTTTCTTT.